This TCR beta chain was captured by sequencing in a study of shared clonotypes between healthy human individuals. The table came from immunoSEQ multiplex PCR; TCRdb's copy has only in-frame clones and leaves some out. In the table there are 1.6 million or so clones, approximately 97% of which are singletons. CDR1 KGHSH and CDR2 LQKENI come from the germline V gene. V lost 1 base to trimming and J lost 3 bases; unmatched junction nucleotides: 13. The CDR3 totals 19 residues. The sample taken for sequencing was naive CD4+ T cells sorted from blood. Subset: CD45RA+ positively selected. The chain is built from TRBV18 and TRBJ2-7, with TRBD1 identical over 12 bases. The receptor comes from a man under 40 in good health. The CDR3 DNA follows: TGTGCCAGCTCACCACTACCGCTGGCGGGACAGGGGGCGATCTACGAGCAGTACTTC. Translating it yields CASSPLPLAGQGAIYEQYF.